There are many counts of the clone carrying this TCR beta chain. Its cognate antigen is unknown. This record comes from a study of neurological immune-mediated disorders. Overall study findings and caveats: HTLV-1-associated myelopathy had the most TCR clonal expansion, while multiple sclerosis had the least, a level that fell below healthy controls.

TCRdb fed the 5' RACE reads into MiXCR, producing one record per CDR3 protein. The sample shows over 60,000 distinct CDR3 sequences, less than 6% of them seen only once. PBMCs numbering 2 million and stored at -80 C yielded the unsorted libraries. CDR3 length: 14 amino acids. From germline, CDR1 is SQVTM and CDR2 ANQGSEA. The ends lost 5 bases at V and 4 bases at J; junction bases unmatched: 6. This TCR derives from a woman aged 45-59 years with multiple sclerosis. Specimen: PBMCs. The J gene is TRBJ1-2, the V gene TRBV29-1; TRBD1 matches 11 bases. CDR3 sequence (DNA): TGCAGCGTTTCCTCCGGGACAGGGGGCTATGGCTACACCTTC. Its protein is CSVSSGTGGYGYTF.